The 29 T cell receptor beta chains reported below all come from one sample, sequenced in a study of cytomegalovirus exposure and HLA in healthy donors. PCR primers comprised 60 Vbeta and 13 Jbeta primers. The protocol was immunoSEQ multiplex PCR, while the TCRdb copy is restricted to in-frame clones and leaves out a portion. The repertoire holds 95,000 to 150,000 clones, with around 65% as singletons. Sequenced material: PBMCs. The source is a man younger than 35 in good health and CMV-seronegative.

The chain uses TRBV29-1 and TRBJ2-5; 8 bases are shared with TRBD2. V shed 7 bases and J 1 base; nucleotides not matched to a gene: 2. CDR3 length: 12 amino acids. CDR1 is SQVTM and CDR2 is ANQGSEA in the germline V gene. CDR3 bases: TGCAGCGCTGCGGGGGGCCAAGAGACCCAGTACTTC. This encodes CSAAGGQETQYF.

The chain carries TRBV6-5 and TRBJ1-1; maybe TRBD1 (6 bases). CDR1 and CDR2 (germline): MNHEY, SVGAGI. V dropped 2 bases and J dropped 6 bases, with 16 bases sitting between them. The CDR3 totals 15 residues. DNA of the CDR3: TGTGCCAGCAGTTACCAACGGGGGGCCAGACCTGAAGCTTTCTTT. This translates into CASSYQRGARPEAFF.

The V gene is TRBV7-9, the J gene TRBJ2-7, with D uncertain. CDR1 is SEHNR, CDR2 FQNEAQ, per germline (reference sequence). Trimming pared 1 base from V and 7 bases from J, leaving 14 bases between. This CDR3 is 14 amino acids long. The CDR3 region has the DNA TGTGCCAGCAGCTTAGAAGAGGCCGGCCGGGAGCAGTACTTC. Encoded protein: CASSLEEAGREQYF.

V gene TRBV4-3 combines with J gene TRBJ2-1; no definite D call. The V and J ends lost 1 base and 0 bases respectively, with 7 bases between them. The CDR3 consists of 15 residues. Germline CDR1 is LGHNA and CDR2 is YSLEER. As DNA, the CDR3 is TGCGCCAGCAGCCAAGGTGAGAGCTCCTACAATGAGCAGTTCTTC. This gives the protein CASSQGESSYNEQFF.

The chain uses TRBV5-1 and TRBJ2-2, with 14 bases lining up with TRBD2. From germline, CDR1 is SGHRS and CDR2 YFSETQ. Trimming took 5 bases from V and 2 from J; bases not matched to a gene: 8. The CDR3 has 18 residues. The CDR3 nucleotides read TGCGCCAGCAGTTTCCTGACTAGCGGGGGGGCAAACACCGGGGAGCTGTTTTTT. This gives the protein CASSFLTSGGANTGELFF.

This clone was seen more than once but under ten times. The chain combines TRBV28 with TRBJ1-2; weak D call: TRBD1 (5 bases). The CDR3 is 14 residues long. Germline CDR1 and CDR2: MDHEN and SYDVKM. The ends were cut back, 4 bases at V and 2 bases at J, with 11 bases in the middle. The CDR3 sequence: CASSSNRRNYGYTF. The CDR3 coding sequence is TGTGCCAGCAGTTCTAACAGGCGCAACTATGGCTACACCTTC.

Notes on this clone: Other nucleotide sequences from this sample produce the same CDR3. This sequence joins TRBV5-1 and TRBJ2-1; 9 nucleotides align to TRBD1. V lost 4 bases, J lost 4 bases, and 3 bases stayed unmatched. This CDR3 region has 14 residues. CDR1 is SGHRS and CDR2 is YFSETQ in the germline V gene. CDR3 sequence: CASSLTGGYNEQFF. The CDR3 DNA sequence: TGCGCCAGCAGCCTGACAGGGGGATACAATGAGCAGTTCTTC.

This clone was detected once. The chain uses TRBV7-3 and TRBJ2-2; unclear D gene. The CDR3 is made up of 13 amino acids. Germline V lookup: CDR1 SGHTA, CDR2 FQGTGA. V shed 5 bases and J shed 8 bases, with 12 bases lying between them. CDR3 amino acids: CASSPPISGELFF. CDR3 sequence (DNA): TGTGCCAGCAGCCCCCCTATCTCAGGGGAGCTGTTTTTT.

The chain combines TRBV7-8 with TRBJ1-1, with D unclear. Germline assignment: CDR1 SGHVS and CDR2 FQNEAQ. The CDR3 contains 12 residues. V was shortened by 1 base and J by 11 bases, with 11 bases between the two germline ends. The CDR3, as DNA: TGTGCCAGCAGCTTAGTGCACCACGGGGCTTTCTTT. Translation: CASSLVHHGAFF.

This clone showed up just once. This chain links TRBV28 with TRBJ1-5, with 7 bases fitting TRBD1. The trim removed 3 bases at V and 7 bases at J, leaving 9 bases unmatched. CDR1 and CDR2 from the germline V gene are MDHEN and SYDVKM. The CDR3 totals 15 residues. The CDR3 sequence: CASSLQVGGGQPQHF. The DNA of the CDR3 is TGTGCCAGCAGTTTGCAGGTAGGGGGCGGGCAGCCCCAGCATTTT.

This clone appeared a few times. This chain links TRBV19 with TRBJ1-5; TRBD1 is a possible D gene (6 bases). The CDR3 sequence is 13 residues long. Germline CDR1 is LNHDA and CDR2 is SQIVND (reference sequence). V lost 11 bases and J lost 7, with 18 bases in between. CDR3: CAGWGGGGQPQHF. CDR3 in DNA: TGTGCCGGCTGGGGAGGGGGAGGCCAGCCCCAGCATTTT.

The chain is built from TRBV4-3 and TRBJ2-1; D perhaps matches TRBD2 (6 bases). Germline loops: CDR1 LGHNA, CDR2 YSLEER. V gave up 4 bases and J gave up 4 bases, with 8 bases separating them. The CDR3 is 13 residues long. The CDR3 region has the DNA TGCGCCAGCAGCCCTAGCGAGTACAATGAGCAGTTCTTC. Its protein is CASSPSEYNEQFF.

For the CDR3, the DNA is TGTGCCAGCAGCACCCGGGGGTTTCAGGCCGGGGAGCTGTTTTTT. This translates into CASSTRGFQAGELFF. The rearrangement uses TRBV7-9 and TRBJ2-2; TRBD2 is a possible D gene (6 bases). Germline assignment: CDR1 SEHNR and CDR2 FQNEAQ (reference sequence). The CDR3 contains 15 residues. Trimming cost V 5 bases and J 6 bases, with 16 bases left between them.

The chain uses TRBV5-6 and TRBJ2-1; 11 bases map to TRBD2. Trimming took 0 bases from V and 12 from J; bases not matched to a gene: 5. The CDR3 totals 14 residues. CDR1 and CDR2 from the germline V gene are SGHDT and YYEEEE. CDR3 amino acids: CASSLGGSGRGQFF. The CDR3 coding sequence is TGTGCCAGCAGCTTGGGGGGTAGCGGGAGGGGGCAGTTCTTC.

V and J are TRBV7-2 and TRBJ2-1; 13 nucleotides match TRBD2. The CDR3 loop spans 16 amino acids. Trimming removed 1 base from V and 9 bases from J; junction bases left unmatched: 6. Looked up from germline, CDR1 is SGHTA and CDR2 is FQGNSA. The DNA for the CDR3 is TGTGCCAGCAGCTTAGGGACTAGCGGGAGTCGGGGTGAGCAGTTCTTC. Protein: CASSLGTSGSRGEQFF.

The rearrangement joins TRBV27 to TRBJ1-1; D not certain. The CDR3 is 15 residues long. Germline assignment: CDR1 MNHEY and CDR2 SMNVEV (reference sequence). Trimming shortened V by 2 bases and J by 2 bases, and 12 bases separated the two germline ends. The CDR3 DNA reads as TGTGCCAGCAGTTTAAGTTTGAGTTTTAACACTGAAGCTTTCTTT. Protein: CASSLSLSFNTEAFF.

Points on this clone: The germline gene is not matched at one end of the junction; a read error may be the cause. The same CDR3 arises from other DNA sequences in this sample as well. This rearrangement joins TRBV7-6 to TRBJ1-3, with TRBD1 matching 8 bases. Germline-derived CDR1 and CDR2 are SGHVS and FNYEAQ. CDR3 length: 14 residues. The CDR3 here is CASSKDRAFNTIYF. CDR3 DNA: TGTGCCAGCAGCAAGGACAGGGCGTTCAACACTATATATTTT.

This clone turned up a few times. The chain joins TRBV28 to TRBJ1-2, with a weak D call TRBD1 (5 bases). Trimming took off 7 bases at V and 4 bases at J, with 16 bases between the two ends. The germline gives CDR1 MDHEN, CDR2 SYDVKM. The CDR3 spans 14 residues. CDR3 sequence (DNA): TGTGCCAGCAAAAGAATGGGGGGGATCTATGGCTACACCTTC. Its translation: CASKRMGGIYGYTF.

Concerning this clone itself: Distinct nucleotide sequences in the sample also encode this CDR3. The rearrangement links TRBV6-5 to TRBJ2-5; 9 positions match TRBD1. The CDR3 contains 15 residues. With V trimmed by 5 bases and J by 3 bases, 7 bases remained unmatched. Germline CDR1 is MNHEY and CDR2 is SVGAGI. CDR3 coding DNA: TGTGCCAGCAGTCGCCTAACAGGGGGCGAAGAGACCCAGTACTTC. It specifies CASSRLTGGEETQYF.

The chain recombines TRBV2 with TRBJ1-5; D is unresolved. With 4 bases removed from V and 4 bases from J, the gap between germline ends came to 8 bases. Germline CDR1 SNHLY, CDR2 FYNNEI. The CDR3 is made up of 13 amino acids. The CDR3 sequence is CASSGSENQPQHF. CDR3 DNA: TGTGCCAGCAGTGGATCGGAGAATCAGCCCCAGCATTTT. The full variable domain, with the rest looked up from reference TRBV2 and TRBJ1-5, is EPEVTQTPSHQVTQMGQEVILRCVPISNHLYFYWYRQILGQKVEFLVSFYNNEISEKSEIFDDQFSVERPDGSNFTLKIRSTKLEDSAMYFCASSGSENQPQHFGDGTRLSIL.

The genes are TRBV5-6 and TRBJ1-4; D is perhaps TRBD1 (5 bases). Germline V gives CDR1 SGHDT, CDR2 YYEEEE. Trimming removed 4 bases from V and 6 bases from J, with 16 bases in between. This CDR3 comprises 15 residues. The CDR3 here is CASSLRGLSDEKLFF. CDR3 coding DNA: TGTGCCAGCAGCCTCCGGGGGTTGTCTGATGAAAAACTGTTTTTT. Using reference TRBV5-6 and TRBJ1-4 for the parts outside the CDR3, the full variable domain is DAGVTQSPTHLIKTRGQQVTLRCSPKSGHDTVSWYQQALGQGPQFIFQYYEEEERQRGNFPDRFSGHQFPNYSSELNVNALLLGDSALYLCASSLRGLSDEKLFFGSGTQLSVL.

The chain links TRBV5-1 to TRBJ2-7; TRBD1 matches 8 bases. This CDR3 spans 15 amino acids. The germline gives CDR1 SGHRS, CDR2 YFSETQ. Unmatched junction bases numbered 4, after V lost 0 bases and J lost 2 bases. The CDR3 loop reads CASSLVGTGPYEQYF. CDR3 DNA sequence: TGCGCCAGCAGCTTGGTTGGGACAGGACCCTACGAGCAGTACTTC. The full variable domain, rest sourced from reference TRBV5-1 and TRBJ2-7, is KAGVTQTPRYLIKTRGQQVTLSCSPISGHRSVSWYQQTPGQGLQFLFEYFSETQRNKGNFPGRFSGRQFSNSRSEMNVSTLELGDSALYLCASSLVGTGPYEQYFGPGTRLTVT.

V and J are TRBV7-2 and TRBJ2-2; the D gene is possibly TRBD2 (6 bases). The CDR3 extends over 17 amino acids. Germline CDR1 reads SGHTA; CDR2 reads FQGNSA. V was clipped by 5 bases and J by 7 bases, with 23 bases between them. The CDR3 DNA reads TGTGCCAGCAGCCCCCCTCTTGACCAGGGAGGTAACGGGGAGCTGTTTTTT. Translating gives CASSPPLDQGGNGELFF.

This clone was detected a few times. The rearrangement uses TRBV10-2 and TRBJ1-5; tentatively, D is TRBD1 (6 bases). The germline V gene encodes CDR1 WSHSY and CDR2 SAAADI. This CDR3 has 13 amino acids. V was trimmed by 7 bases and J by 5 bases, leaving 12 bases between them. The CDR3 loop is CASKGQPDQPQHF. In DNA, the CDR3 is TGCGCCAGCAAAGGACAGCCAGATCAGCCCCAGCATTTT.

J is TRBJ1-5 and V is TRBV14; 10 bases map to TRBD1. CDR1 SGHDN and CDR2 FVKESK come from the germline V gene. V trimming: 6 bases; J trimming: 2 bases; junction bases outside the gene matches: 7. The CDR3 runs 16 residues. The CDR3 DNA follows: TGTGCCAGCAGACGACCGACAGGGGGCGGCAATCAGCCCCAGCATTTT. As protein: CASRRPTGGGNQPQHF.

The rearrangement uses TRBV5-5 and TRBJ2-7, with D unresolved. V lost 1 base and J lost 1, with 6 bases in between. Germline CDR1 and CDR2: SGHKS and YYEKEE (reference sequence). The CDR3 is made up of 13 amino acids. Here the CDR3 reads CASSLTVSYEQYF. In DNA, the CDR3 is TGTGCCAGCAGCTTGACGGTTTCCTACGAGCAGTACTTC. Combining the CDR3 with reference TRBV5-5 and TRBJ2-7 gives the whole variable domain DAGVTQSPTHLIKTRGQQVTLRCSPISGHKSVSWYQQVLGQGPQFIFQYYEKEERGRGNFPDRFSARQFPNYSSELNVNALLLGDSALYLCASSLTVSYEQYFGPGTRLTVT.

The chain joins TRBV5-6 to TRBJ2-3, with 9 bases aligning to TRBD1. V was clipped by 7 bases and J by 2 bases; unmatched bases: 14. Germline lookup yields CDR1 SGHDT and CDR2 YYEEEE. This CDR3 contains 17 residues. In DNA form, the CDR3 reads TGTGCCAGCCGCACCCTTTCAACAGGGGGCGTCACAGATACGCAGTATTTT. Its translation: CASRTLSTGGVTDTQYF.

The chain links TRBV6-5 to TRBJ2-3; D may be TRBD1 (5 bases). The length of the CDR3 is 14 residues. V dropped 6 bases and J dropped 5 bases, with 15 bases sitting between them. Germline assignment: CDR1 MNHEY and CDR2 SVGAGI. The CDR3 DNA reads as TGTGCCAGCAGGTCTACAGTGCAGGGAGATACGCAGTATTTT. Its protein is CASRSTVQGDTQYF.

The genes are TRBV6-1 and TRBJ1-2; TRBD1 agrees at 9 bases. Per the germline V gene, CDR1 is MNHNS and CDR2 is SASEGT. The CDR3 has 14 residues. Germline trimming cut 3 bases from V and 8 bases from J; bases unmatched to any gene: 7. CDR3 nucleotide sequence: TGTGCCAGCAGTGATGCGTGGACAGGGGAAGGCTACACCTTC. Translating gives CASSDAWTGEGYTF.